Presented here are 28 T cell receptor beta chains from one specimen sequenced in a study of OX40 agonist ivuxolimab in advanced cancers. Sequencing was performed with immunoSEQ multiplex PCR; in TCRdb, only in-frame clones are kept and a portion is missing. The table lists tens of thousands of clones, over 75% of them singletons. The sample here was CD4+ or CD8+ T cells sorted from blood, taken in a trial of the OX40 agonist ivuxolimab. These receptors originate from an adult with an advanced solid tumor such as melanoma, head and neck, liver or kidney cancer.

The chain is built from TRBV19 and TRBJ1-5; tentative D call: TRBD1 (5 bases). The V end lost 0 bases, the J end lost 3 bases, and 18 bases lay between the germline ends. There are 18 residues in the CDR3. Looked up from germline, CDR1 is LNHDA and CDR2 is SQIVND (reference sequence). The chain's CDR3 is CASSIDPPGLRDNQPQHF. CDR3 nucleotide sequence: TGTGCCAGTAGTATAGATCCTCCGGGGCTCCGTGACAATCAGCCCCAGCATTTT.

This CDR3 reads CASSQGQGAPNEQFF. As DNA, the CDR3 is TGTGCCAGCAGCCAAGGACAGGGGGCTCCCAATGAGCAGTTCTTC. This sequence joins TRBV4-2 and TRBJ2-1; 10 bases are a match to TRBD1. J gave up 6 bases and V 1 base, and 3 bases lay outside the gene matches. Germline V gene sequence: CDR1 LGHNA, CDR2 YNFKEQ. CDR3 size: 15 residues.

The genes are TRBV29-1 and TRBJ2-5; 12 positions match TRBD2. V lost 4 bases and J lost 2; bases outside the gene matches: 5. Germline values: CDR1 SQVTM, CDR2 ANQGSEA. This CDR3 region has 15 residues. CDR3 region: CSVAETSGGQETQYF. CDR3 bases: TGCAGCGTTGCAGAGACTAGCGGGGGTCAAGAGACCCAGTACTTC.

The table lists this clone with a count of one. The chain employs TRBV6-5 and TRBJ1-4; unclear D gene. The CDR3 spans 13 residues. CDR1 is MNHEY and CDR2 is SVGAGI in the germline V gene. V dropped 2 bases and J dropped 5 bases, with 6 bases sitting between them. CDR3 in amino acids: CASSYARNEKLFF. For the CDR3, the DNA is TGTGCCAGCAGTTACGCTCGAAATGAAAAACTGTTTTTT.

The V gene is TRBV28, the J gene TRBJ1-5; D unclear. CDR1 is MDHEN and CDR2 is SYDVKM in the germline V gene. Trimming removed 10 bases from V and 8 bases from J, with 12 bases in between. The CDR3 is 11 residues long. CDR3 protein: CAIGNGEPQHF. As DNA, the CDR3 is TGTGCCATCGGGAACGGGGAGCCCCAGCATTTT. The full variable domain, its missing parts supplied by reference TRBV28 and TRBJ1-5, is DVKVTQSSRYLVKRTGEKVFLECVQDMDHENMFWYRQDPGLGLRLIYFSYDVKMKEKGDIPEGYSVSREKKERFSLILESASTNQTSMYLCAIGNGEPQHFGDGTRLSIL.

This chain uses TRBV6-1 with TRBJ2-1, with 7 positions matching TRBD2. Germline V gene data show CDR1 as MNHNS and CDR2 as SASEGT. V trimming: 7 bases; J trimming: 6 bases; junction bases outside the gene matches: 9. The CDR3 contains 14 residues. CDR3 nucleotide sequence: TGTGCCAGCACTCCAGCGGGAATTTCCAATGAGCAGTTCTTC. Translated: CASTPAGISNEQFF.

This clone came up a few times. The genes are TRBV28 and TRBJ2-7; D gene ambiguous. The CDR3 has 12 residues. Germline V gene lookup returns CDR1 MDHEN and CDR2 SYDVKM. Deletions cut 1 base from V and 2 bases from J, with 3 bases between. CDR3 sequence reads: CASSLYTYEQYF. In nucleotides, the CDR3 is TGTGCCAGCAGTTTATACACCTACGAGCAGTACTTC.

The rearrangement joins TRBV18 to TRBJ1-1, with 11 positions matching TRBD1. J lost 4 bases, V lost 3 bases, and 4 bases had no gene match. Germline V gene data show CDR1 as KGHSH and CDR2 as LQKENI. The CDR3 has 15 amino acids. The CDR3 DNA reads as TGTGCCAGCTCACCTAGGACAGGGGGCGTCACTGAAGCTTTCTTT. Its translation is CASSPRTGGVTEAFF.

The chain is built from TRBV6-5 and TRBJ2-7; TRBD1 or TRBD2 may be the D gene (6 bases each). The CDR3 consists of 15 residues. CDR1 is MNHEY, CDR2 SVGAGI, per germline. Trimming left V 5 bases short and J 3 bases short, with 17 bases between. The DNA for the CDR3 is TGTGCCAGCAGTCGTAGTGGGGGCGGGGACTACGAGCAGTACTTC. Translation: CASSRSGGGDYEQYF.

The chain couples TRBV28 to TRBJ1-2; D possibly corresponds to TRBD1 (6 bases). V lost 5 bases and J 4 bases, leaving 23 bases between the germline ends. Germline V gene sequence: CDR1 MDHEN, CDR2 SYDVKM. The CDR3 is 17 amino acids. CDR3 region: CASSTNRALLLIYGYTF. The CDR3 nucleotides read TGTGCCAGCAGTACTAACAGGGCCTTGCTTCTCATCTATGGCTACACCTTC.

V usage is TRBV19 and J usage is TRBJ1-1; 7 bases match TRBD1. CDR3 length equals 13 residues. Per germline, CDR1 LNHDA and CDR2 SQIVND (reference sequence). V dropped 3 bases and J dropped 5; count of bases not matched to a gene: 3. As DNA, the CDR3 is TGTGCCAGTAGTATTCAGGGGGGAACTGAAGCTTTCTTT. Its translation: CASSIQGGTEAFF.

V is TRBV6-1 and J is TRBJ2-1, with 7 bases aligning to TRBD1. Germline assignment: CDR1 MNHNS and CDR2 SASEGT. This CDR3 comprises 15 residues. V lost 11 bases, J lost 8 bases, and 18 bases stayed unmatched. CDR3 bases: TGTGCCGGCTCAGCCGGGACAGCAAATTCGGATGAGCAGTTCTTC. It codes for CAGSAGTANSDEQFF.

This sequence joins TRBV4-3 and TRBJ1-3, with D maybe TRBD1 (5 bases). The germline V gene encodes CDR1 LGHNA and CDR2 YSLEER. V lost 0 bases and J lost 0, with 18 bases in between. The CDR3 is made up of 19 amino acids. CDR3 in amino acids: CASSQDGPRGGGSGNTIYF. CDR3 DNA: TGCGCCAGCAGCCAAGATGGCCCAAGAGGCGGGGGCTCTGGAAACACCATATATTTT.

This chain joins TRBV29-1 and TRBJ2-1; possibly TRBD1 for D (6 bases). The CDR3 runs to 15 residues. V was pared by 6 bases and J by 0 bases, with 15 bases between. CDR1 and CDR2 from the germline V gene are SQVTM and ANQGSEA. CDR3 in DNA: TGCAGCGTGGCCCGACAGGAGAGCTCCTACAATGAGCAGTTCTTC. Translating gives CSVARQESSYNEQFF.

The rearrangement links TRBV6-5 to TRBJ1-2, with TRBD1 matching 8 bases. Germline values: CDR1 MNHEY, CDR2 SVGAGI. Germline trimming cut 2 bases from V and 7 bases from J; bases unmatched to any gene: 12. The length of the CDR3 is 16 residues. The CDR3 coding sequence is TGTGCCAGCAGTTACCAAGATGAGGGACAGGAGGGTGGCTACACCTTC. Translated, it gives CASSYQDEGQEGGYTF.

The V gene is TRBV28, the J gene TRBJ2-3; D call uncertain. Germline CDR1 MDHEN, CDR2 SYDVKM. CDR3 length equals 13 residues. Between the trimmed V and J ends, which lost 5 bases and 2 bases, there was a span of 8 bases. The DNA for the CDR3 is TGTGCCAGCAGTCCCCCTCCCACAGATACGCAGTATTTT. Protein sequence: CASSPPPTDTQYF.

The DNA of the CDR3 is TGTGCCAGCAGCCTCAACGGACAGGGGATCCGGGAGACCCAGTACTTC. Residues: CASSLNGQGIRETQYF. The chain is built from TRBV11-2 and TRBJ2-5; 9 nucleotides align to TRBD1. This CDR3 has 16 amino acids. CDR1 and CDR2 (germline): SGHAT, FQNNGV. Germline trimming cut 5 bases from V and 5 bases from J; bases unmatched to any gene: 12.

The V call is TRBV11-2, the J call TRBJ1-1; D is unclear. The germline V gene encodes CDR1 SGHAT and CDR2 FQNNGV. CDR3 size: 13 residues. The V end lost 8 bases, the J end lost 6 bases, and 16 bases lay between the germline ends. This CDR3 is CASSASPPSEAFF. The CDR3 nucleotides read TGTGCCAGCTCAGCTTCCCCCCCGTCTGAAGCTTTCTTT.

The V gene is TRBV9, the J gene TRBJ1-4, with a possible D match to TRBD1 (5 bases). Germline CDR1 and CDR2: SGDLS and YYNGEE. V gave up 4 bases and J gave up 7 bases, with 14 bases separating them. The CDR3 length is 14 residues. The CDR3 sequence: CASSPGLAGEKLFF. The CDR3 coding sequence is TGTGCCAGCAGCCCGGGGCTGGCTGGTGAAAAACTGTTTTTT.

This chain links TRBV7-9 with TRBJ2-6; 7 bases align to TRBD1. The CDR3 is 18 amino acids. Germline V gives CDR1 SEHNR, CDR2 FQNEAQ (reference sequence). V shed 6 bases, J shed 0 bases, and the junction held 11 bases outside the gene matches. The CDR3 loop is CASRPTQGPYSGANVLTF. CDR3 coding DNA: TGTGCCAGCAGACCGACACAGGGGCCCTACTCTGGGGCCAACGTCCTGACTTTC.

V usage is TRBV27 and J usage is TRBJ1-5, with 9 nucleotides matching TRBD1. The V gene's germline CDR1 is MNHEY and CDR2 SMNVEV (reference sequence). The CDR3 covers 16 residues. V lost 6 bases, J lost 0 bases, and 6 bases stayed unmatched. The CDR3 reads CASRKGQGGSNQPQHF. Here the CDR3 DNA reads TGTGCCAGCAGAAAGGGACAGGGAGGTAGCAATCAGCCCCAGCATTTT.

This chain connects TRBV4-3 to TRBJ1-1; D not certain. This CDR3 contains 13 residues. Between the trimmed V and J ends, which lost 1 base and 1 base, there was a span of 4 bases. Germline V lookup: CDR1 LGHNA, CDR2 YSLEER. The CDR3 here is CASSQVANTEAFF. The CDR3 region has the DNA TGCGCCAGCAGCCAAGTGGCGAACACTGAAGCTTTCTTT.

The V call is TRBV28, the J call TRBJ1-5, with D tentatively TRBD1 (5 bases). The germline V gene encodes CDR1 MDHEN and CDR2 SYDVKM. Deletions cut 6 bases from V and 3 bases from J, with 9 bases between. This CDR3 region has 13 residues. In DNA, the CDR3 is TGTGCCAGCAGGACGGGGCCCAATCAGCCCCAGCATTTT. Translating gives CASRTGPNQPQHF. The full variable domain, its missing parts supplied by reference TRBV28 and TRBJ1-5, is DVKVTQSSRYLVKRTGEKVFLECVQDMDHENMFWYRQDPGLGLRLIYFSYDVKMKEKGDIPEGYSVSREKKERFSLILESASTNQTSMYLCASRTGPNQPQHFGDGTRLSIL.

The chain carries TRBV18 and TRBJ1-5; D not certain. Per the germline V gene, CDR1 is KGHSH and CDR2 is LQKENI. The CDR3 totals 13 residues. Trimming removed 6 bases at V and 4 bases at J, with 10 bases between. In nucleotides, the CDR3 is TGTGCCAGCTCCCCTTTGGAGAATCAGCCCCAGCATTTT. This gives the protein CASSPLENQPQHF.

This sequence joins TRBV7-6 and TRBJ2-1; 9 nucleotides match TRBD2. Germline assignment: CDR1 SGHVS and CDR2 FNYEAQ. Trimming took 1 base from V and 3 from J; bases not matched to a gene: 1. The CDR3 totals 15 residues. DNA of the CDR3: TGTGCCAGCAGCTTAGTAGCGGGAGACTACAATGAGCAGTTCTTC. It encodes CASSLVAGDYNEQFF. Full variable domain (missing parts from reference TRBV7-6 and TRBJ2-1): GAGVSQSPRYKVTKRGQDVALRCDPISGHVSLYWYRQALGQGPEFLTYFNYEAQQDKSGLPNDRFSAERPEGSISTLTIQRTEQRDSAMYRCASSLVAGDYNEQFFGPGTRLTVL.

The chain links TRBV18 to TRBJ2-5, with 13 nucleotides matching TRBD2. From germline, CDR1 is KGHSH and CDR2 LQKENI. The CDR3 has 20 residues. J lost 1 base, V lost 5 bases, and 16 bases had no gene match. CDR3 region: CASSSTGLAGAPRPQETQYF. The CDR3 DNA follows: TGTGCCAGCTCATCGACAGGACTAGCGGGGGCCCCTCGCCCCCAAGAGACCCAGTACTTC.

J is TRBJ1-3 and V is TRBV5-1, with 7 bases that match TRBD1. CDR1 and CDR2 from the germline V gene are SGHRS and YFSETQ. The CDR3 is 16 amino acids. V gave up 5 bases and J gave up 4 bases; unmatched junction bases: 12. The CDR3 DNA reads TGCGCCAGCAGTTCAGATACAGGGGACTTCGGAAACACCATATATTTT. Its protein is CASSSDTGDFGNTIYF.

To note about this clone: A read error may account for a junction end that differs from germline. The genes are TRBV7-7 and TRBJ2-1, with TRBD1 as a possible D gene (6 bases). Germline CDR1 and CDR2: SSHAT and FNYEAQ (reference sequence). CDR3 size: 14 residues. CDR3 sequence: CASSLGSGDNEQFF. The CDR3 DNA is TGTGCTAGCAGCTTAGGGTCAGGGGACAATGAGCAGTTCTTC.